Listed below are T cell receptor beta chains from one sample, sequenced in a study of a mutant IDH1 vaccine in newly diagnosed glioma. The repertoire was sequenced with immunoSEQ multiplex PCR; TCRdb's copy has only in-frame clones and lacks some. The sample has about 54,000 clones; roughly four fifths are singletons. For these TCRs, the target antigens are not known. The sequences come from PBMCs, collected from a glioma patient whose treatment included an IDH1 peptide vaccine. The receptors were gathered from a woman aged 45-65 years with glioma. Both conserved end residues are part of each CDR3. A D gene is named only where the DNA matches it firmly. Rows may omit the clone size; those that give it use once, few, many or a size class.

clone_size	v_call	d_call	j_call	cdr3_aa	cdr3_nt
NA	TRBV29-1	NA	TRBJ1-1	CSVRRGNTEAFF	TGCAGCGTTCGTAGGGGGAACACTGAAGCTTTCTTT
NA	TRBV19	NA	TRBJ1-1	CASSFYREIGSEAFF	TGTGCCAGTAGTTTTTACAGGGAGATCGGGTCCGAAGCTTTCTTT
NA	TRBV5-1	NA	TRBJ1-5	CASSPGSGGAHQPQHF	TGCGCCAGCAGCCCGGGGTCGGGGGGGGCCCATCAGCCCCAGCATTTT
NA	TRBV5-1	TRBD1	TRBJ2-2	CASSLARDRGPLGTGELFF	TGCGCCAGCAGCTTGGCCAGGGACAGGGGGCCCCTCGGCACCGGGGAGCTGTTTTTT
once	TRBV15	NA	TRBJ2-4	CATSRDNGDIQYF	TGTGCCACCAGCAGAGATAATGGGGACATTCAGTACTTC
once	TRBV7-9	TRBD1	TRBJ2-2	CASSLSGDRGHGELFF	TGTGCCAGCAGCTTATCCGGGGACAGGGGTCACGGGGAGCTGTTTTTT
NA	TRBV6-6	NA	TRBJ2-7	CASSYVGHGYEQYF	TGTGCCAGCAGTTACGTGGGACACGGATACGAGCAGTACTTC
NA	TRBV19	NA	TRBJ2-1	CASRHSDRGGVGQFF	TGTGCCAGTAGACACAGCGACAGGGGAGGGGTTGGACAGTTCTTC
NA	TRBV7-9	NA	TRBJ2-3	CASSLDPTDTQYF	TGTGCCAGCAGCTTAGACCCCACAGATACGCAGTATTTT
NA	TRBV25-1	TRBD1	TRBJ1-5	CASSAGDRGMGQPQHF	TGTGCCAGCAGTGCCGGGGACAGGGGGATGGGTCAGCCCCAGCATTTT
NA	TRBV9	NA	TRBJ2-7	CASSVESAPGEQYF	TGTGCCAGCAGCGTAGAAAGTGCCCCGGGCGAGCAGTACTTC
NA	TRBV30	NA	TRBJ2-1	CAWSPVGGKSYNEQFF	TGTGCCTGGAGCCCCGTGGGGGGAAAAAGCTACAATGAGCAGTTCTTC
NA	TRBV30	NA	TRBJ1-2	CSCFGRQPFDYGYTF	TGTTCGTGCTTCGGGAGACAGCCATTCGACTATGGCTACACCTTC
NA	TRBV7-9	TRBD1	TRBJ2-1	CASSSRGTGVEQFF	TGTGCCAGCAGCTCCCGTGGGACAGGGGTTGAGCAGTTCTTC
NA	TRBV5-1	NA	TRBJ2-7	CASSLERGTVSEQYF	TGCGCCAGCAGCTTAGAGCGGGGGACAGTCTCCGAGCAGTACTTC
NA	TRBV5-6	NA	TRBJ1-2	CASSITSGTSGYGYTF	TGTGCCAGCAGCATAACGTCCGGGACCTCTGGCTATGGCTACACCTTC
NA	TRBV25-1	NA	TRBJ1-6	CASSELAGSPLHF	TGTGCCAGCAGTGAATTAGCAGGATCACCCCTCCACTTT
NA	TRBV6-5	NA	TRBJ1-6	CASSSSGVGASPLHF	TGTGCCAGCAGTTCCTCGGGTGTGGGGGCCTCACCCCTCCACTTT
NA	TRBV10-3	NA	TRBJ2-7	CAISSSGFEQYF	TGTGCCATTAGTAGTTCGGGGTTCGAGCAGTACTTC
NA	TRBV28	TRBD2	TRBJ2-4	CASSFAGESLKKNIQYF	TGTGCCAGCAGTTTCGCGGGAGAATCTCTCAAAAAAAACATTCAGTACTTC
NA	TRBV7-2	NA	TRBJ1-6	CASSLGGVYNSPLHF	TGTGCCAGCAGCTTAGGGGGGGTCTATAATTCACCCCTCCACTTT
NA	TRBV5-4	TRBD1	TRBJ1-2	CASSPTGTGGGYTF	TGTGCCAGCAGCCCAACCGGGACAGGGGGTGGCTACACCTTC
NA	TRBV6-1	TRBD2	TRBJ2-2	CASSVYSTGGSYTGELFF	TGTGCCAGCAGTGTCTATTCGACGGGGGGATCGTACACCGGGGAGCTGTTTTTT
NA	TRBV4-2	NA	TRBJ2-7	CASSQAGSYEQYF	TGTGCCAGCAGCCAAGCGGGGTCCTACGAGCAGTACTTC
NA	TRBV7-2	TRBD1	TRBJ1-3	CASSERQGLISGNTIYF	TGTGCCAGCAGCGAACGACAGGGGCTCATCTCTGGAAACACCATATATTTT
NA	TRBV7-3	NA	TRBJ2-7	CASSLGHNEQYF	TGTGCCAGCAGCCTGGGACACAACGAGCAGTACTTC
NA	TRBV19	NA	TRBJ1-3	CASNSAIRNTIYF	TGTGCCAGCAACTCAGCCATCCGAAACACCATATATTTT
NA	TRBV5-1	NA	TRBJ1-3	CASSLDGASGNTIYF	TGCGCCAGCAGCTTGGACGGTGCCTCTGGAAACACCATATATTTT
NA	TRBV6-5	NA	TRBJ2-1	CASSYRASSALNEQFF	TGTGCCAGCAGTTATCGGGCTAGTAGCGCCCTCAATGAGCAGTTCTTC
NA	TRBV5-1	NA	TRBJ2-7	CASSLDGGLTEQYF	TGCGCCAGCAGCTTGGATGGGGGTTTGACCGAGCAGTACTTC
NA	TRBV7-2	NA	TRBJ2-7	CASSLERTRGSYEQYF	TGTGCCAGCAGCTTAGAGCGGACAAGAGGCTCCTACGAGCAGTACTTC
NA	TRBV6-1	TRBD2	TRBJ2-5	CASRSGGGKEETQYF	TGTGCCAGCAGATCCGGGGGGGGCAAGGAGGAGACCCAGTACTTC
few	TRBV2	TRBD1	TRBJ1-4	CASSSTGEKLFF	TGTGCCAGCAGTTCGACAGGGGAAAAACTGTTTTTT
NA	TRBV6-6	NA	TRBJ1-1	CASSSYTEAFF	TGTGCCAGCAGTTCATACACTGAAGCTTTCTTT
NA	TRBV9	TRBD1	TRBJ2-2	CASSVGDRGNTGELFF	TGTGCCAGCAGCGTAGGGGACAGGGGTAACACCGGGGAGCTGTTTTTT
few	TRBV30	NA	TRBJ1-3	CAWSLKGSGNTIYF	TGTGCCTGGAGTCTCAAGGGCTCTGGAAACACCATATATTTT
NA	TRBV7-9	NA	TRBJ2-7	CASSADGGASYEQYF	TGTGCCAGCAGTGCTGATGGCGGGGCGTCCTACGAGCAGTACTTC
once	TRBV6-1	NA	TRBJ1-5	CASRGWDGSNQPQHF	TGTGCCAGCAGGGGTTGGGACGGGAGCAATCAGCCCCAGCATTTT
NA	TRBV9	TRBD1	TRBJ2-2	CASSVEGQGAYTGELFF	TGTGCCAGCAGCGTAGAGGGACAGGGGGCATACACCGGGGAGCTGTTTTTT
NA	TRBV10-3	NA	TRBJ1-6	CASREVNSPLHF	TGTGCCTCCAGGGAGGTTAATTCACCCCTCCACTTT
NA	TRBV7-9	TRBD1	TRBJ1-2	CASRQGEAYYGYTF	TGTGCCAGCCGACAGGGAGAGGCTTACTATGGCTACACCTTC
NA	TRBV7-2	TRBD2	TRBJ2-3	CASSFRSGGADTQYF	TGTGCCAGCAGCTTCCGTAGCGGGGGGGCAGATACGCAGTATTTT
NA	TRBV4-1	TRBD1	TRBJ2-7	CASSQSNGQGYEQYF	TGCGCCAGCAGCCAATCAAACGGACAGGGGTACGAGCAGTACTTC